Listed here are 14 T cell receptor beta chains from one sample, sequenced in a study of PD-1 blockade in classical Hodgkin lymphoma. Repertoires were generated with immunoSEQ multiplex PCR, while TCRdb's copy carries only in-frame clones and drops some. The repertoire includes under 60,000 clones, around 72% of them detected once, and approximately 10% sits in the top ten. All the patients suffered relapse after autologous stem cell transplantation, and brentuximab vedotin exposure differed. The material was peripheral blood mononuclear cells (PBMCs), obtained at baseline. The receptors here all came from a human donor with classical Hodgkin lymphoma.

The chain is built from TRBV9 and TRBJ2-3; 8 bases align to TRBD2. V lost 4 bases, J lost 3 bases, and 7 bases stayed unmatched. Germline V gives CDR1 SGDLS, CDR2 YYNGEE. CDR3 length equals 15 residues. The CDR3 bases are TGTGCCAGCAGCCCGGGAGGGAGAGGGACAGATACGCAGTATTTT. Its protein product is CASSPGGRGTDTQYF.

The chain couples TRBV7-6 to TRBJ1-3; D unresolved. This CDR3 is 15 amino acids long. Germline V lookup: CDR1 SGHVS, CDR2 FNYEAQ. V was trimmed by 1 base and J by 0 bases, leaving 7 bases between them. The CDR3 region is CASSLEADSGNTIYF. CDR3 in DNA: TGTGCCAGCAGCTTAGAGGCAGACTCTGGAAACACCATATATTTT.

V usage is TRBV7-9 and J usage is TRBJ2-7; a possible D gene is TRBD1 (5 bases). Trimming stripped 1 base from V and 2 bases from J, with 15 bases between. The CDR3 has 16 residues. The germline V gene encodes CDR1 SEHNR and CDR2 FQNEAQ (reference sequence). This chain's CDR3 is CASSLDRSGGAYEQYF. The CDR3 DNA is TGTGCCAGCAGCTTAGACAGGTCCGGTGGGGCCTACGAGCAGTACTTC.

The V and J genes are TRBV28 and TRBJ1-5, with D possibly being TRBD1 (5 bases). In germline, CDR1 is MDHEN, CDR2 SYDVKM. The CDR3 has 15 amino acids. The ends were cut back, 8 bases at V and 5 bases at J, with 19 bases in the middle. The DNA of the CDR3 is TGTGCCAGCGGCTCCGGGACGCTTAACTATCAGCCCCAGCATTTT. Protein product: CASGSGTLNYQPQHF.

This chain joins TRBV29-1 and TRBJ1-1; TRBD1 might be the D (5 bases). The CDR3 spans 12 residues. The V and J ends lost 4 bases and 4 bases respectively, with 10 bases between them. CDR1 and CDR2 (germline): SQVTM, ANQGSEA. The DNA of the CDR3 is TGCAGCGTTGGGGGGGTGGTCACTGAAGCTTTCTTT. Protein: CSVGGVVTEAFF.

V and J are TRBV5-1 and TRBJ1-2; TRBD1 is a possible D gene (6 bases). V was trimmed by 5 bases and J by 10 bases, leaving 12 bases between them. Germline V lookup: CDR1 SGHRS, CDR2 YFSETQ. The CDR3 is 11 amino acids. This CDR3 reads CASSSGQLYTF. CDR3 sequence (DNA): TGCGCCAGCAGTTCCGGACAGCTCTACACCTTC.

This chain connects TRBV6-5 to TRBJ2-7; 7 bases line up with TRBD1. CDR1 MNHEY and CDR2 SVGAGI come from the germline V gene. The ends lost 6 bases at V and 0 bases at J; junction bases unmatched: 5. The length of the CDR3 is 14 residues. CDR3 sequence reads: CASSRQGGSYEQYF. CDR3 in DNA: TGTGCCAGCAGCCGACAGGGTGGCTCCTACGAGCAGTACTTC.

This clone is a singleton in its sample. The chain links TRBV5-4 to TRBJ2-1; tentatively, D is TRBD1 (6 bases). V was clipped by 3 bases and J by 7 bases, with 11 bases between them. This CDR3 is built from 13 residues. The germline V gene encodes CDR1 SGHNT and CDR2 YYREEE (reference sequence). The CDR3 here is CASSSWTDNEQFF. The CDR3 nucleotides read TGTGCCAGCAGCTCCTGGACAGATAATGAGCAGTTCTTC.

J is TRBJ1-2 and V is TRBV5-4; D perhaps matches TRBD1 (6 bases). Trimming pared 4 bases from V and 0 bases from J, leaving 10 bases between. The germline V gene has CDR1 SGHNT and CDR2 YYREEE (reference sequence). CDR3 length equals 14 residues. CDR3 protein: CASSVGQTNYGYTF. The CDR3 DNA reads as TGTGCCAGCAGCGTAGGACAGACTAACTATGGCTACACCTTC. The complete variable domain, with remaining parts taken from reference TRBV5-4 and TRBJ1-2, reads ETGVTQSPTHLIKTRGQQVTLRCSSQSGHNTVSWYQQALGQGPQFIFQYYREEENGRGNFPPRFSGLQFPNYSSELNVNALELDDSALYLCASSVGQTNYGYTFGSGTRLTVV.

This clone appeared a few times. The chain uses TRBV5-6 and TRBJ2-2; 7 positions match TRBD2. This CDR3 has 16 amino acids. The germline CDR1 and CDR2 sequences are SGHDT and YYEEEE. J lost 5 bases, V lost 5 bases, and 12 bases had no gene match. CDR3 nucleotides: TGTGCCAGCAGTCGCACCGGGACTATCCTAACCGGGGAGCTGTTTTTT. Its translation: CASSRTGTILTGELFF.

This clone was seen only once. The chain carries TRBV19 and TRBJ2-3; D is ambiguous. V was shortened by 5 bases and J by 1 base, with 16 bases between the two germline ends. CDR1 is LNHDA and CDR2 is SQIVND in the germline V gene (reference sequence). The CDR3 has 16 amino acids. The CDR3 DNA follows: TGTGCCAGTAGTCCCCCCCCGTGGATGGGCACAGATACGCAGTATTTT. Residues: CASSPPPWMGTDTQYF. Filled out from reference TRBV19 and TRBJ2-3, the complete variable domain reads DGGITQSPKYLFRKEGQNVTLSCEQNLNHDAMYWYRQDPGQGLRLIYYSQIVNDFQKGDIAEGYSVSREKKESFPLTVTSAQKNPTAFYLCASSPPPWMGTDTQYFGPGTRLTVL.

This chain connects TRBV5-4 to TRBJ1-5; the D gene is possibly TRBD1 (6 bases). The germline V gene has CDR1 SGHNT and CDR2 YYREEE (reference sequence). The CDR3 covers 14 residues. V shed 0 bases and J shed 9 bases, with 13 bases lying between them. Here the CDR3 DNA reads TGTGCCAGCAGCTTGGAAGGGGCGGGGGCGCCCCAGCATTTT. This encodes CASSLEGAGAPQHF.

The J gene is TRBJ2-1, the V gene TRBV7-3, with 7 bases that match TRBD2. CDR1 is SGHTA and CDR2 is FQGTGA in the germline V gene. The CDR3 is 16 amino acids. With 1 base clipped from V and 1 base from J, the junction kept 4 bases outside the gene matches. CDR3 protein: CASSLRGGASYNEQFF. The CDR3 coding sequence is TGTGCCAGCAGCTTAAGGGGAGGGGCTTCCTACAATGAGCAGTTCTTC.

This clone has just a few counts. The CDR3 reads CASSFTGGGGNTIYF. CDR3 DNA: TGTGCCAGCAGCTTTACAGGGGGTGGTGGAAACACCATATATTTT. This chain connects TRBV7-6 to TRBJ1-3, with 8 bases that match TRBD1. The V segment lost 3 bases and the J segment 3 bases; nucleotides outside the gene matches: 4. The CDR3 totals 15 residues. Germline assignment: CDR1 SGHVS and CDR2 FNYEAQ.